Listed below are T cell receptor beta chains from one sample, sequenced in a study of untreated major depressive disorder. Clones were sequenced by immunoSEQ multiplex PCR, and TCRdb holds only the in-frame ones, with some missing. Of about 21,000 clones listed, about nine tenths are singletons. Sequenced: CD4+ T cells from PBMCs. These receptors all stem from a woman aged 40 to 55 in good health. CDR3s include the opening cysteine and the closing phenylalanine or tryptophan. The order of the fields is J gene, CDR3 length, D gene, V gene, clone size, CDR3 DNA, CDR3 protein. A D gene is named only where the DNA matches it firmly. Only part of the rows carry a size: once, few, many, or a class if the clone is expanded.

TRBJ2-2	14	NA	TRBV7-3	NA	TGTGCCAGCAGCTTAGCGGGTCCAACCGGGGAGCTGTTTTTT	CASSLAGPTGELFF
TRBJ2-7	15	TRBD1	TRBV6-5	NA	TGTGCCAGCAGTTACTCGGCGACAGGGTCCTACGAGCAGTACTTC	CASSYSATGSYEQYF
TRBJ2-7	14	NA	TRBV28	NA	TGTGCCAGCAGCCCCCGGACAGCCTCCTACGAGCAGTACTTC	CASSPRTASYEQYF
TRBJ2-5	16	TRBD1	TRBV7-7	NA	TGTGCTAGCAGTCCTCAGCCGGGACAGGGGGGGGAGACCCAGTACTTC	CASSPQPGQGGETQYF
TRBJ2-1	13	NA	TRBV25-1	NA	TGTGCCAGCAGTGAAACCTGGTACAATGAGCAGTTCTTC	CASSETWYNEQFF
TRBJ1-2	12	NA	TRBV19	NA	TGTGCCAGTAGTGACGGGAACTATGGCTACACCTTC	CASSDGNYGYTF
TRBJ2-1	14	TRBD1	TRBV5-1	NA	TGCGCCAGCAGCTTGAAGACAGGGACGAATGAGCAGTTCTTC	CASSLKTGTNEQFF
TRBJ2-6	13	NA	TRBV27	NA	TGTGCCAGCAGTTTAACCGGGGCCAACGTCCTGACTTTC	CASSLTGANVLTF
TRBJ1-6	17	NA	TRBV7-9	NA	TGTGCCAGCAGCTTAGGATCCGCAGGGTTCGGAAATTCACCCCTCCACTTT	CASSLGSAGFGNSPLHF
TRBJ1-2	14	NA	TRBV6-5	NA	TGTGCCAGCAGTTCAGGGCAGGGTGGCTATGGCTACACCTTC	CASSSGQGGYGYTF
TRBJ1-2	14	NA	TRBV19	few	TGTGCCAGTAGTACCTGGACGGACTTGTATGGCTACACCTTC	CASSTWTDLYGYTF
TRBJ2-1	17	TRBD2	TRBV12-5	NA	TGTGCTAGTGGTTTACGACTAGCGGGAGGGGTCTACAATGAGCAGTTCTTC	CASGLRLAGGVYNEQFF
TRBJ2-1	11	NA	TRBV5-6	once	TGTGCCAGCAGCTTCGACAATGAGCAGTTCTTC	CASSFDNEQFF
TRBJ2-2	14	NA	TRBV7-2	NA	TGTGCCAGCAGCCCGATGTATGGGAGCGGGGAGCTGTTTTTT	CASSPMYGSGELFF
TRBJ2-1	11	NA	TRBV6-5	NA	TGTGCCAGCAGTTACCAATATGAGCAGTTCTTC	CASSYQYEQFF
TRBJ2-7	14	NA	TRBV18	once	TGTGCCAGCTCGCTCGAAGCCTCGGGCTACGAGCAGTACTTC	CASSLEASGYEQYF
TRBJ2-5	14	TRBD1	TRBV2	NA	TGTGCCAGCAGTGTAGGGGGCAGGGTGGAGACCCAGTACTTC	CASSVGGRVETQYF
TRBJ2-2	13	NA	TRBV5-1	NA	TGCGCCAGCAGCTCGAGGGGCACCGGGGAGCTGTTTTTT	CASSSRGTGELFF
TRBJ1-4	13	NA	TRBV5-1	NA	TGCGCCAGCAGCTTGTGGTCCAATGAAAAACTGTTTTTT	CASSLWSNEKLFF
TRBJ2-7	13	NA	TRBV5-1	NA	TGCGCCAGCAGCTTGGTGGGCCCTTACGAGCAGTACTTC	CASSLVGPYEQYF
TRBJ1-5	14	TRBD1	TRBV5-1	NA	TGCGCCAGCAGGACCGGGACAGGGGATCAGCCCCAGCATTTT	CASRTGTGDQPQHF
TRBJ2-5	14	NA	TRBV5-1	NA	TGCGCCAGCAGCTTGGGAGGGCTTCGGGAGACCCAGTACTTC	CASSLGGLRETQYF
TRBJ2-3	17	NA	TRBV6-1	NA	TGTGCCAGCAGTGCGGAATTGGACTCCCATCCCCCCTATACGCAGTATTTT	CASSAELDSHPPYTQYF
TRBJ2-7	16	NA	TRBV21-1	NA	TGTGCCAGCAGCGAAGGTTGGACTAGCGACTCCTACGAGCAGTACTTC	CASSEGWTSDSYEQYF
TRBJ1-5	15	TRBD1	TRBV6-5	once	TGTGCCAGCAGTTACTCGGGACAGGGAGATCAGCCCCAGCATTTT	CASSYSGQGDQPQHF
TRBJ2-7	15	NA	TRBV6-5	NA	TGTGCCAGCAGTTACTCGATCGGGCAGGGTAGTAAGCAGTACTTC	CASSYSIGQGSKQYF
TRBJ1-2	15	TRBD1	TRBV6-1	once	TGTGCCAGCAGTGAATTTACGACAGGGGCCTATGGCTACACCTTC	CASSEFTTGAYGYTF
TRBJ2-2	14	TRBD1	TRBV6-4	NA	TGTGCCAGCAGTCCCACAGGGGGCACCGGGGAGCTGTTTTTT	CASSPTGGTGELFF
TRBJ1-1	13	NA	TRBV2	few	TGTGCCAGCAGCGCCCGGGGGAACACTGAAGCTTTCTTT	CASSARGNTEAFF
TRBJ1-1	14	NA	TRBV5-4	once	TGTGCCAGCAGCCCTCAACCAATGAACACTGAAGCTTTCTTT	CASSPQPMNTEAFF
TRBJ1-1	14	TRBD1	TRBV7-3	NA	TGTGCCAGCAGCTCCACAGGGGCGAACACTGAAGCTTTCTTT	CASSSTGANTEAFF
TRBJ2-3	11	NA	TRBV6-1	NA	TGTGCCAGCACATTTCTGAATACGCAGTATTTT	CASTFLNTQYF
TRBJ2-1	15	NA	TRBV11-2	NA	TGTGCCAGCAGCCCCCCCGGGGGGCGGAACAATGAGCAGTTCTTC	CASSPPGGRNNEQFF
TRBJ2-7	15	NA	TRBV4-2	NA	TGTGCCAGCAGCCAAGGGGGAGAAAACTCCTACGAGCAGTACTTC	CASSQGGENSYEQYF
TRBJ1-5	15	NA	TRBV2	NA	TGTGCCAGCAGAGGGCCAATAGGGGGGAATCAGCCCCAGCATTTT	CASRGPIGGNQPQHF
TRBJ2-1	14	TRBD2	TRBV4-1	NA	TGCGCCAGCAGCCAAGATGGGGAGGGGACTCGCAGGTTCTTC	CASSQDGEGTRRFF
TRBJ2-3	15	NA	TRBV7-6	once	TGTGCCAGCAGCTTAGCGGGACAAGGAATAGATACGCAGTATTTT	CASSLAGQGIDTQYF
TRBJ2-2	17	TRBD1	TRBV4-1	NA	TGCGCCAGCAGCCAAGAACCGGACAGGGCGGACACCGGGGAGCTGTTTTTT	CASSQEPDRADTGELFF
TRBJ2-5	19	TRBD1	TRBV18	NA	TGTGCCAGCTCACCACCGGGGATTAGGGACAGTATTCGCCCGAAGACCCAGTACTTC	CASSPPGIRDSIRPKTQYF
TRBJ1-5	15	NA	TRBV27	NA	TGTGCCAGCAGTTTTGGGGGGTCAGGCAATCAGCCCCAGCATTTT	CASSFGGSGNQPQHF